These 23 T cell receptor beta chains were all obtained from the same sample, sequenced in a study of T cell responses to AZD1222 COVID-19 vaccine. This table comes from immunoSEQ multiplex PCR, and its TCRdb copy is limited to in-frame clones, with some not included. In the table there are tens of thousands of clones, 90% of which are singletons. This material consisted of peripheral blood, taken on day 0 of AZD1222 vaccination. The receptors derive from an adult in good health.

This clone was counted once. The chain employs TRBV11-2 and TRBJ1-5; 9 bases are a match to TRBD1. The CDR3 sequence is 14 residues long. Unmatched junction bases numbered 4, after V lost 9 bases and J lost 1 base. Germline CDR1 is SGHAT and CDR2 is FQNNGV. The chain's CDR3 is CARRQGVSNQPQHF. In nucleotides, the CDR3 is TGTGCCAGGAGACAGGGGGTGAGCAATCAGCCCCAGCATTTT.

The V gene is TRBV27, the J gene TRBJ1-3, with TRBD1 as a possible D gene (6 bases). Germline V gene data show CDR1 as MNHEY and CDR2 as SMNVEV (reference sequence). V gave up 6 bases and J gave up 0 bases, with 15 bases separating them. This CDR3 region has 16 residues. The CDR3 is CASRKDSLISGNTIYF. The CDR3 region has the DNA TGTGCCAGCAGGAAGGACAGTTTGATCTCTGGAAACACCATATATTTT.

V gene TRBV27 combines with J gene TRBJ2-3, with TRBD2 identical over 15 bases. With V trimmed by 2 bases and J by 4 bases, 4 bases remained unmatched. CDR3 length: 17 residues. The germline CDR1 and CDR2 sequences are MNHEY and SMNVEV (reference sequence). The CDR3 nucleotides read TGTGCCAGCAGTTTACGGACTAGCGGGGGGGCTCCAGATACGCAGTATTTT. Translation gives CASSLRTSGGAPDTQYF.

The gene calls are TRBV15 and TRBJ1-4; TRBD1 agrees at 7 bases. Unmatched junction bases numbered 6, after V lost 0 bases and J lost 5 bases. CDR3 length equals 16 residues. Germline V lookup: CDR1 LNHNV, CDR2 YYDKDF (reference sequence). The CDR3 DNA sequence: TGTGCCACCAGCAGAGATGCCGGGACAGCAAATGAAAAACTGTTTTTT. Its protein product is CATSRDAGTANEKLFF.

This chain connects TRBV6-6 to TRBJ1-5; no clear D. Germline loops: CDR1 MNHNY, CDR2 SVGAGI (reference sequence). The CDR3 consists of 13 residues. The V gene lost 6 bases and the J gene lost 7 bases, with 13 bases spanning the gap. CDR3 sequence (DNA): TGTGCCAGCAGCTCACTGGATGGGCAGCCCCAGCATTTT. It yields the protein CASSSLDGQPQHF.

This clone was recorded a few times. CDR3 bases: TGTGCCATCAGTCCGCTGGGACAGGGAGATGGTGTTGATGAGCAGTTCTTC. This codes for CAISPLGQGDGVDEQFF. This rearrangement joins TRBV10-3 to TRBJ2-1; TRBD1 aligns across 9 bases. The CDR3 runs 17 residues. Trimming at V came to 5 bases and at J to 8 bases, leaving 16 bases not matched to a gene. The germline V gene has CDR1 ENHRY and CDR2 SYGVKD.

The genes are TRBV5-1 and TRBJ2-3; the D call may be TRBD1 or TRBD2 (5 bases each). The CDR3 is made up of 15 amino acids. V lost 5 bases and J 0 bases, leaving 13 bases between the germline ends. Germline CDR1 reads SGHRS; CDR2 reads YFSETQ. CDR3 in DNA: TGCGCCAGCAGACCCGGGACGTCTAGCACAGATACGCAGTATTTT. This sequence encodes CASRPGTSSTDTQYF.

The chain uses TRBV29-1 and TRBJ2-2; 7 bases are a match to TRBD2. CDR3 size: 14 residues. Germline values: CDR1 SQVTM, CDR2 ANQGSEA. J gave up 2 bases and V 6 bases, and 6 bases lay outside the gene matches. The CDR3: CSVARLANTGELFF. In nucleotides, the CDR3 is TGCAGCGTGGCACGACTAGCTAACACCGGGGAGCTGTTTTTT.

This CDR3 is CASRHVNSPLHF. Here the CDR3 DNA reads TGTGCCAGCAGGCATGTAAATTCACCCCTCCACTTT. The rearrangement links TRBV28 to TRBJ1-6, with D unresolved. V dropped 6 bases and J dropped 7 bases, with 7 bases sitting between them. From germline, CDR1 is MDHEN and CDR2 SYDVKM. The CDR3 is made up of 12 amino acids.

The genes are TRBV18 and TRBJ2-1, with D perhaps assigned TRBD1 or TRBD2 (5 bases each). The CDR3 length is 14 residues. From germline, CDR1 is KGHSH and CDR2 LQKENI. Trimming shortened V by 0 bases and J by 7 bases, and 10 bases separated the two germline ends. The CDR3 region has the DNA TGTGCCAGCTCACCACCTGGGACCGGTAATGAGCAGTTCTTC. As protein: CASSPPGTGNEQFF.

The genes are TRBV6-5 and TRBJ2-7; TRBD1 agrees at 9 bases. Germline values: CDR1 MNHEY, CDR2 SVGAGI. There are 14 residues in the CDR3. The V and J ends lost 5 bases and 3 bases, in that order; junction bases with no gene match: 5. The CDR3 loop is CASSRGTGIYEQYF. In DNA form, the CDR3 reads TGTGCCAGCAGTAGGGGGACAGGGATCTACGAGCAGTACTTC.

V is TRBV12-5 and J is TRBJ2-7; D is undetermined. The CDR3 covers 11 residues. V gave up 2 bases and J gave up 6 bases, with 5 bases separating them. The V gene's germline CDR1 is LGHNT and CDR2 FRNRAP. The CDR3 reads CASGLQLEQYF. The CDR3 nucleotides read TGTGCTAGTGGTTTGCAGCTCGAGCAGTACTTC.

The chain carries TRBV7-9 and TRBJ2-3; D not resolved. Trimming took 5 bases from V and 5 from J, leaving 17 bases between them. The CDR3 extends over 15 amino acids. Germline lookup yields CDR1 SEHNR and CDR2 FQNEAQ (reference sequence). This CDR3 is CASSHVRTDLDTQYF. The CDR3 bases are TGTGCCAGCAGCCACGTGAGGACGGATTTAGATACGCAGTATTTT.

This clone was found a few times. The J gene is TRBJ1-1, the V gene TRBV7-9, with a weak D call TRBD1 (5 bases). Trimming removed 7 bases at V and 1 base at J, with 13 bases between. This CDR3 has 14 amino acids. Germline-derived CDR1 and CDR2 are SEHNR and FQNEAQ (reference sequence). CDR3 in amino acids: CASTPGGGNTEAFF. In nucleotides, the CDR3 is TGTGCCAGCACCCCGGGGGGTGGGAACACTGAAGCTTTCTTT.

This rearrangement joins TRBV20-1 to TRBJ2-5; D gene unclear. The germline V and J ends were trimmed by 2 bases and 4 bases, with 5 bases remaining between them. The CDR3 has 11 residues. CDR1 and CDR2 from the germline V gene are DFQATT and SNEGSKA (reference sequence). In DNA, the CDR3 is TGCAGTGCTAGAACCCTAGAGACCCAGTACTTC. This encodes CSARTLETQYF.

The gene calls are TRBV5-1 and TRBJ2-7; no definite D call. Germline V gene lookup returns CDR1 SGHRS and CDR2 YFSETQ. V was trimmed by 3 bases and J by 2 bases, leaving 12 bases between them. The CDR3 runs to 14 residues. The chain's CDR3 is CASSSRTQAYEQYF. The CDR3 nucleotides read TGCGCCAGCAGCTCACGGACGCAAGCCTACGAGCAGTACTTC.

The gene calls are TRBV28 and TRBJ2-1, with 9 positions matching TRBD1. CDR1 is MDHEN and CDR2 is SYDVKM in the germline V gene. Trimming at V came to 8 bases and at J to 3 bases, leaving 8 bases not matched to a gene. The CDR3 sequence is 15 residues long. Written as DNA, the CDR3 is TGTGCCAGCCAAGGGACAGGGTGGTACTACAATGAGCAGTTCTTC. Translation: CASQGTGWYYNEQFF.

This sequence joins TRBV27 and TRBJ2-3; D ambiguous. Trimming shortened V by 2 bases and J by 4 bases, and 10 bases separated the two germline ends. Germline loops: CDR1 MNHEY, CDR2 SMNVEV (reference sequence). The CDR3 consists of 14 residues. The CDR3 DNA reads TGTGCCAGCAGTTTAAGCAGAATGGCAGATACGCAGTATTTT. Translating gives CASSLSRMADTQYF.

V is TRBV29-1 and J is TRBJ2-5; D remains unclear. V lost 3 bases, J lost 4 bases, and 21 bases lay in between. Per germline, CDR1 SQVTM and CDR2 ANQGSEA. The CDR3 extends over 16 amino acids. In DNA, the CDR3 is TGCAGCGTTGATCAAAACAGTGGGTCTTCGGGAGAGACCCAGTACTTC. It codes for CSVDQNSGSSGETQYF.

V usage is TRBV7-9 and J usage is TRBJ1-5, with no clear D. The CDR3 has 15 amino acids. V lost 2 bases and J lost 7, with 15 bases in between. Germline CDR1 and CDR2: SEHNR and FQNEAQ (reference sequence). The chain's CDR3 is CASSLSRSEHQPQHF. CDR3 nucleotide sequence: TGTGCCAGCAGCTTAAGTCGCTCGGAACACCAGCCCCAGCATTTT.

This chain joins TRBV7-9 and TRBJ1-1; D perhaps matches TRBD1 (6 bases). CDR1 is SEHNR, CDR2 FQNEAQ, per germline (reference sequence). This CDR3 region has 15 residues. The V and J ends lost 2 bases and 3 bases respectively, with 13 bases between them. The CDR3 DNA reads as TGTGCCAGCAGCTTACATAACAGGGCTGACACTGAAGCTTTCTTT. It codes for CASSLHNRADTEAFF.

The chain carries TRBV30 and TRBJ1-6; possibly TRBD1 for D (5 bases). V was cut by 2 bases and J by 8 bases, with 13 bases left in between. The V gene's germline CDR1 is GTSNPN and CDR2 SVGIG (reference sequence). This CDR3 has 14 amino acids. The CDR3 DNA sequence: TGTGCCTGGAGTCCGGGGCGGGTAGATTCACCCCTCCACTTT. The encoded protein is CAWSPGRVDSPLHF.

The genes are TRBV15 and TRBJ1-6; D is unresolved. This CDR3 has 12 residues. CDR1 and CDR2 from the germline V gene are LNHNV and YYDKDF (reference sequence). Between the trimmed V and J ends, which lost 8 bases and 8 bases, there was a span of 10 bases. The CDR3 spells CATATTDSPLHF. CDR3 nucleotides: TGTGCCACCGCGACAACTGATTCACCCCTCCACTTT.